The 26 T cell receptor beta chains below were found in one sample sequenced in a study of shared clonotypes between healthy human individuals. This table comes from immunoSEQ multiplex PCR, and its TCRdb copy is limited to in-frame clones, with some not included. The table includes around 1.1 million clones, around 78% detected once. The sequencing input was memory CD4+ T cells from PBMCs. Subset reported: CD45RA-negative fraction. The receptors derive from a man aged 18 to 30 in good health. Some clones in this sample may be carry-over from other donors' samples.

The chain employs TRBV15 and TRBJ2-2; D remains ambiguous. With 3 bases removed from V and 5 bases from J, the gap between germline ends came to 10 bases. Looked up from germline, CDR1 is LNHNV and CDR2 is YYDKDF (reference sequence). The CDR3 runs 14 residues. The chain's CDR3 is CATSSLEITGELFF. In nucleotides, the CDR3 is TGTGCCACCAGCAGTTTGGAAATAACCGGGGAGCTGTTTTTT.

This sequence joins TRBV7-9 and TRBJ2-1; TRBD2 might be the D (6 bases). CDR1 and CDR2 (germline): SEHNR, FQNEAQ (reference sequence). This CDR3 is built from 16 residues. Trimming pared 3 bases from V and 0 bases from J, leaving 12 bases between. CDR3 residues: CASSLDYMSSYNEQFF. DNA of the CDR3: TGTGCCAGCAGCTTGGACTACATGAGCTCCTACAATGAGCAGTTCTTC.

The genes are TRBV6-1 and TRBJ1-2, with 7 bases aligning to TRBD1. J lost 6 bases, V lost 8 bases, and 12 bases had no gene match. This CDR3 comprises 14 residues. Per the germline V gene, CDR1 is MNHNS and CDR2 is SASEGT. The CDR3 nucleotides read TGTGCCAGCCGGGATGACAGGGAGAAACATGGCTACACCTTC. This translates into CASRDDREKHGYTF.

The genes are TRBV7-3 and TRBJ2-1; 8 nucleotides align to TRBD2. The CDR3 has 15 amino acids. Germline CDR1 is SGHTA and CDR2 is FQGTGA. V lost 5 bases to trimming and J lost 5 bases; unmatched junction nucleotides: 8. Written as DNA, the CDR3 is TGTGCCAGCAGCCTCGGAGTAGCGGGAAACAATGAGCAGTTCTTC. It encodes CASSLGVAGNNEQFF.

This clone was picked up one time. The V and J genes are TRBV28 and TRBJ2-3; 11 bases line up with TRBD2. CDR1 is MDHEN, CDR2 SYDVKM, per germline. Unmatched junction bases numbered 5, after V lost 6 bases and J lost 3 bases. This CDR3 comprises 15 residues. The CDR3 sequence is CASSTLAGVTDTQYF. The CDR3 DNA reads as TGTGCCAGCAGCACACTAGCGGGAGTGACAGATACGCAGTATTTT. Full variable domain (remainder filled in from reference TRBV28 and TRBJ2-3): DVKVTQSSRYLVKRTGEKVFLECVQDMDHENMFWYRQDPGLGLRLIYFSYDVKMKEKGDIPEGYSVSREKKERFSLILESASTNQTSMYLCASSTLAGVTDTQYFGPGTRLTVL.

The rearrangement uses TRBV14 and TRBJ1-2; D is perhaps TRBD1 (5 bases). Trimming stripped 1 base from V and 2 bases from J, with 14 bases between. The CDR3 totals 16 residues. The V gene's germline CDR1 is SGHDN and CDR2 FVKESK. The CDR3 loop reads CASSQGGPPPNYGYTF. The CDR3 bases are TGTGCCAGCAGCCAAGGGGGACCTCCCCCGAACTATGGCTACACCTTC.

The chain links TRBV5-6 to TRBJ1-4; D not certain. Trimming removed 1 base from V and 2 bases from J, with 12 bases in between. Looked up from germline, CDR1 is SGHDT and CDR2 is YYEEEE. CDR3 length: 16 residues. CDR3 DNA sequence: TGTGCCAGCAGCTTGTTGGGGTTCCGCACTAATGAAAAACTGTTTTTT. Translated, it gives CASSLLGFRTNEKLFF.

The genes are TRBV18 and TRBJ2-5, with D uncertain. From germline, CDR1 is KGHSH and CDR2 LQKENI. V was shortened by 4 bases and J by 1 base, with 4 bases between the two germline ends. The CDR3 runs to 12 residues. CDR3 amino acids: CASSLFQETQYF. Written as DNA, the CDR3 is TGTGCCAGCTCACTTTTCCAAGAGACCCAGTACTTC.

This clone was picked up a small number of times. The chain couples TRBV11-2 to TRBJ2-4; 15 nucleotides agree with TRBD2. The CDR3 is made up of 19 amino acids. The V segment lost 5 bases and the J segment 0 bases; nucleotides outside the gene matches: 8. CDR1 and CDR2 from the germline V gene are SGHAT and FQNNGV. DNA of the CDR3: TGTGCCAGCAGCCCTGGACTAGCGGGGGGGACGCTAGCCAAAAACATTCAGTACTTC. Protein product: CASSPGLAGGTLAKNIQYF.

CDR3 loop: CASTPAQTNTGELFF. In nucleotides, the CDR3 is TGTGCCAGCACCCCGGCGCAGACTAACACCGGGGAGCTGTTTTTT. The chain uses TRBV28 and TRBJ2-2; no clear D gene. Per the germline V gene, CDR1 is MDHEN and CDR2 is SYDVKM. V was pared by 7 bases and J by 2 bases, with 14 bases between. CDR3 length: 15 residues.

CDR3 DNA sequence: TGTGCCAGCAGCTTAGGAGGTTCTAGGGTCGCCTCCTACAATGAGCAGTTCTTC. Translation gives CASSLGGSRVASYNEQFF. The chain links TRBV11-2 to TRBJ2-1; no firm D call. V dropped 1 base and J dropped 0 bases, with 16 bases sitting between them. The CDR3 length is 18 residues. From germline, CDR1 is SGHAT and CDR2 FQNNGV.

This clone was counted a few times. The V and J genes are TRBV28 and TRBJ2-7, with 10 bases that match TRBD2. V lost 3 bases to trimming and J lost 5 bases; unmatched junction nucleotides: 7. Germline V lookup: CDR1 MDHEN, CDR2 SYDVKM. The length of the CDR3 is 15 residues. The CDR3 nucleotides are TGTGCCAGCAGTTTGGCCACTAGCGGGACCAACGAGCAGTACTTC. Translating gives CASSLATSGTNEQYF.

The chain joins TRBV4-3 to TRBJ1-2; D gene ambiguous. The CDR3 is made up of 17 amino acids. Germline CDR1 LGHNA, CDR2 YSLEER. V lost 0 bases and J 8 bases, leaving 22 bases between the germline ends. The CDR3 sequence is CASSQEPSGQFLLGYTF. The CDR3 DNA is TGCGCCAGCAGCCAAGAACCGTCGGGTCAGTTCCTCCTAGGCTACACCTTC.

This sequence joins TRBV4-3 and TRBJ2-3; the match to TRBD2 covers 10 bases. The CDR3 extends over 19 amino acids. The V and J ends lost 0 bases and 5 bases, in that order; junction bases with no gene match: 14. CDR1 and CDR2 (germline): LGHNA, YSLEER. The CDR3, as DNA: TGCGCCAGCAGCCAAGATACAAAGGGGGCTAGCGGGAGAGGAGATACGCAGTATTTT. The encoded protein is CASSQDTKGASGRGDTQYF.

This clone showed up many times. J is TRBJ2-2 and V is TRBV5-6; D remains unclear. The CDR3 has 15 amino acids. V gave up 1 base and J gave up 0 bases, with 7 bases separating them. Germline V gene sequence: CDR1 SGHDT, CDR2 YYEEEE. CDR3 residues: CASSLSPANTGELFF. The CDR3 nucleotides are TGTGCCAGCAGCTTGAGTCCAGCGAACACCGGGGAGCTGTTTTTT.

The rearrangement links TRBV5-3 to TRBJ2-7; TRBD2 might be the D (6 bases). TRBV5-3 is an ORF for which the function is uncertain. V was shortened by 0 bases and J by 6 bases, with 13 bases between the two germline ends. The CDR3 spans 14 residues. CDR3: CARSLAGVPVEQYF. CDR3 nucleotides: TGTGCCAGAAGCTTGGCGGGAGTGCCGGTCGAGCAGTACTTC.

The chain carries TRBV28 and TRBJ1-1, with TRBD1 as a possible D gene (5 bases). Germline CDR1 MDHEN, CDR2 SYDVKM. The CDR3 is made up of 14 amino acids. The V end lost 3 bases, the J end lost 5 bases, and 13 bases lay between the germline ends. The CDR3 region has the DNA TGTGCCAGCAGTTTGGCAGGGATGAGGACTGAAGCTTTCTTT. The encoded protein is CASSLAGMRTEAFF.

This chain joins TRBV28 and TRBJ2-7, with unresolved D. There are 15 residues in the CDR3. V was clipped by 6 bases and J by 2 bases, with 17 bases between them. Germline loops: CDR1 MDHEN, CDR2 SYDVKM. This CDR3 is CASRSQELGTYEQYF. Written as DNA, the CDR3 is TGTGCCAGCAGATCCCAGGAGTTGGGGACCTACGAGCAGTACTTC.

The genes are TRBV19 and TRBJ2-5; 11 bases line up with TRBD1. The CDR3 sequence is 17 residues long. With 5 bases clipped from V and 5 bases from J, the junction kept 13 bases outside the gene matches. In germline, CDR1 is LNHDA, CDR2 SQIVND (reference sequence). DNA of the CDR3: TGTGCCAGTAGTGCCCCGGGACAGGGGGGGATCGGTGAGACCCAGTACTTC. Translation gives CASSAPGQGGIGETQYF.

V and J are TRBV6-5 and TRBJ2-5, with 9 bases identical to TRBD1. The germline V gene encodes CDR1 MNHEY and CDR2 SVGAGI. The CDR3 spans 15 residues. The V and J ends lost 2 bases and 0 bases, in that order; junction bases with no gene match: 1. DNA of the CDR3: TGTGCCAGCAGTTACGGACAGGGGTACCAAGAGACCCAGTACTTC. Translating gives CASSYGQGYQETQYF.

This clone was seen once. The chain employs TRBV18 and TRBJ1-2; 9 bases agree with TRBD1. V gave up 5 bases and J gave up 6 bases; unmatched junction bases: 7. CDR3 length equals 14 residues. Germline-derived CDR1 and CDR2 are KGHSH and LQKENI. The DNA for the CDR3 is TGTGCCAGCTCATCGGACAGGGGTCTCGATGGCTACACCTTC. It encodes CASSSDRGLDGYTF.

V and J are TRBV9 and TRBJ2-7; 9 nucleotides agree with TRBD2. The ends lost 0 bases at V and 4 bases at J; junction bases unmatched: 5. This CDR3 contains 15 residues. Per the germline V gene, CDR1 is SGDLS and CDR2 is YYNGEE. Written as DNA, the CDR3 is TGTGCCAGCAGCGTAGAGGCTAGCGGGATATACGAGCAGTACTTC. Amino acid sequence: CASSVEASGIYEQYF.

V and J are TRBV30 and TRBJ1-4, with D maybe TRBD1 (5 bases). V was clipped by 0 bases and J by 6 bases, with 11 bases between them. Germline CDR1 reads GTSNPN; CDR2 reads SVGIG (reference sequence). This CDR3 region has 14 residues. CDR3 sequence (DNA): TGTGCCTGGAGTGTGCCTCGCAGGGATGAAAAACTGTTTTTT. Protein: CAWSVPRRDEKLFF.

This clone was detected ten times or more. The rearrangement joins TRBV10-3 to TRBJ2-7; TRBD2 is a possible D gene (6 bases). The CDR3 totals 16 residues. V shed 6 bases and J shed 3 bases, with 21 bases lying between them. Germline V gene lookup returns CDR1 ENHRY and CDR2 SYGVKD. CDR3 protein: CAIRRGTSSGNYEQYF. The CDR3 DNA sequence: TGTGCCATCAGGAGGGGCACTAGCTCGGGGAACTACGAGCAGTACTTC.

This clone was detected only a few times. The rearrangement uses TRBV11-2 and TRBJ1-1; 8 bases agree with TRBD1. V was pared by 4 bases and J by 4 bases, with 5 bases of the junction left unmatched. Germline V gene sequence: CDR1 SGHAT, CDR2 FQNNGV. This CDR3 comprises 14 residues. As DNA, the CDR3 is TGTGCCAGCAGCTCCTACAGGGGGGCCACTGAAGCTTTCTTT. Protein product: CASSSYRGATEAFF.

The chain couples TRBV7-2 to TRBJ2-2; D not certain. The germline V and J ends were trimmed by 4 bases and 0 bases, with 12 bases remaining between them. Germline CDR1 reads SGHTA; CDR2 reads FQGNSA. The CDR3 sequence is 16 residues long. CDR3 in DNA: TGTGCCAGCAGCTCTCTGGGCAGGACGAACACCGGGGAGCTGTTTTTT. Encoded protein: CASSSLGRTNTGELFF.